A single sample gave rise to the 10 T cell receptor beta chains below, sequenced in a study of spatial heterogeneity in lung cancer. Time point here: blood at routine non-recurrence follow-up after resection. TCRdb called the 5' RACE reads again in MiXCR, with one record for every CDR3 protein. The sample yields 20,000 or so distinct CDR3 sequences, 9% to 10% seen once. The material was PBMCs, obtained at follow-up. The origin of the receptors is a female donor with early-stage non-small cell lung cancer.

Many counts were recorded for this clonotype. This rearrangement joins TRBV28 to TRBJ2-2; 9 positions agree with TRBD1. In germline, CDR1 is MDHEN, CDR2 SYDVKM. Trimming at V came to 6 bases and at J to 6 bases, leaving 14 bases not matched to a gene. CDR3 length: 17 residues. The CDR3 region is CASSNRPGQGPAGELFF. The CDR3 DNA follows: TGTGCCAGCAGCAATAGACCGGGACAGGGACCCGCCGGGGAGCTGTTTTTT.

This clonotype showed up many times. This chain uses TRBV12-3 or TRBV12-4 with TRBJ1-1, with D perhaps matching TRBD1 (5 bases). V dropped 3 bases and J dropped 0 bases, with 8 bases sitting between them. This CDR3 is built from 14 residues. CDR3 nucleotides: TGTGCCAGCAGTTTGCGGGGGATGAACACTGAAGCTTTCTTT. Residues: CASSLRGMNTEAFF.

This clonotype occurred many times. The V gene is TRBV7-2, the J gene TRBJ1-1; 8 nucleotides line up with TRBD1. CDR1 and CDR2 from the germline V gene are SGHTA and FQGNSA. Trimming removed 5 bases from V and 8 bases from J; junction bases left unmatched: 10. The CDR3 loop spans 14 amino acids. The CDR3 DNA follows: TGTGCCAGCAGCCCCACCCCCCAGGGGGCCGAAGCTTTCTTT. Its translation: CASSPTPQGAEAFF. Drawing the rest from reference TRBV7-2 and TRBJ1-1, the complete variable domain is GAGVSQSPSNKVTEKGKDVELRCDPISGHTALYWYRQSLGQGLEFLIYFQGNSAPDKSGLPSDRFSAERTGGSVSTLTIQRTQQEDSAVYLCASSPTPQGAEAFFGQGTRLTVV.

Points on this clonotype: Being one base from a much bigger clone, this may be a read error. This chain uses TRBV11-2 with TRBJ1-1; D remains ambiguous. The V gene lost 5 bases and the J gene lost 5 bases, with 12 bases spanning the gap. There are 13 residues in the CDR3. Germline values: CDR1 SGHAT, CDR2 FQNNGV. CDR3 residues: CASSPGVSTEAFF. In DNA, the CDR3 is TGTGCCAGCAGCCCCGGGGTATCGACTGAAGCTTTCTTT. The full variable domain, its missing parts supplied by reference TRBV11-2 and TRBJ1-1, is EAGVAQSPRYKIIEKRQSVAFWCNPISGHATLYWYQQILGQGPKLLIQFQNNGVVDDSQLPKDRFSAERLKGVDSTLKIQPAKLEDSAVYLCASSPGVSTEAFFGQGTRLTVV.

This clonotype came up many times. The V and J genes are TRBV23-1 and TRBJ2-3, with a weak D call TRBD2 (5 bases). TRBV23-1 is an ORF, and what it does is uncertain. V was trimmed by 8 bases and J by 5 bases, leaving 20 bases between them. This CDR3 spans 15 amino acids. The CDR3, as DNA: TGCGCCAGCGAACGGCTTGCAGGAGGTGGAGATACGCAGTATTTT. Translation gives CASERLAGGGDTQYF.

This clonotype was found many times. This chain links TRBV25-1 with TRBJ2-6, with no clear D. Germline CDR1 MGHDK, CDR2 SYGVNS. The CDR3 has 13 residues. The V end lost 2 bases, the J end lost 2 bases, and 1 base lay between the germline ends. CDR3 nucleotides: TGTGCCAGCAGTGAACCTGGGGCCAACGTCCTGACTTTC. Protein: CASSEPGANVLTF.

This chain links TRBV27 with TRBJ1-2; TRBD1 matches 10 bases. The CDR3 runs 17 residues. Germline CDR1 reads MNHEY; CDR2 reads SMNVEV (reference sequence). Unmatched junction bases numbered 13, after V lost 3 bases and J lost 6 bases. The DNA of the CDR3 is TGTGCCAGCAGTTTTAACTTTCCGGGACAGGGGACGAATGGCTACACCTTC. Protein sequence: CASSFNFPGQGTNGYTF.

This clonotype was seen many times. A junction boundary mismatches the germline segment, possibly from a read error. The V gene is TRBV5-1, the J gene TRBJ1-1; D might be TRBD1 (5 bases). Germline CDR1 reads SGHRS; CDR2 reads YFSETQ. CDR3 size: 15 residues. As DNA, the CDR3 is TGCGCCAGCAGCTTGGGAGGAGGGGTGAAGACTGAAGCTTTCTTT. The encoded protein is CASSLGGGVKTEAFF.

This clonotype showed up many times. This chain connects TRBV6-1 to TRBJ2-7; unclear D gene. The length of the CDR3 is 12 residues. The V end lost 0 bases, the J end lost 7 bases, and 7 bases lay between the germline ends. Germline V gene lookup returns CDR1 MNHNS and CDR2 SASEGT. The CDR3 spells CASSEALEEQYF. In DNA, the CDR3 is TGTGCCAGCAGTGAAGCGCTGGAAGAGCAGTACTTC.

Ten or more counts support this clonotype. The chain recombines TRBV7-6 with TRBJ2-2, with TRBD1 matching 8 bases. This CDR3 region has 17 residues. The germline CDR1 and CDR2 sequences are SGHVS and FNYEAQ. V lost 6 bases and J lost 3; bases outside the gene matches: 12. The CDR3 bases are TGTGCCAGCAGTCCTACCGGGACAGGTTTCCACACCGGGGAGCTGTTTTTT. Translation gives CASSPTGTGFHTGELFF.